This T cell receptor (beta chain) was captured by sequencing in a study of EBV T-cell therapy then PD-1 blockade in nasopharyngeal carcinoma. V was clipped by 3 bases and J by 1 base, with 12 bases between them. CDR1 is LGHDT, CDR2 YNNKEL, per germline (reference sequence). The CDR3 length is 15 residues. Comment on this clone: As yet, its antigen is unknown.

Repertoires were generated with immunoSEQ multiplex PCR, while TCRdb's copy carries only in-frame clones and drops some. The sample yields 25,000 or so clones, approximately 87% seen once. Treatment meaning: AdE1-LMPpoly-expanded autologous EBV-specific T-cell therapy followed by anti-PD-1 nivolumab. The chain employs TRBV3-1 (or the pseudogene TRBV3-2) and TRBJ1-2, with D tentatively TRBD1 (5 bases). The starting material was CD8+ T cells from blood, obtained between days 50 and 65 from a patient whose treatment included autologous EBV-specific T cells and nivolumab. The source is a man aged 40-50 years with nasopharyngeal carcinoma. The CDR3 DNA reads as TGTGCCAGCAGCCAGCCGGGACTCAATAACTATGGCTACACCTTC. It encodes CASSQPGLNNYGYTF.